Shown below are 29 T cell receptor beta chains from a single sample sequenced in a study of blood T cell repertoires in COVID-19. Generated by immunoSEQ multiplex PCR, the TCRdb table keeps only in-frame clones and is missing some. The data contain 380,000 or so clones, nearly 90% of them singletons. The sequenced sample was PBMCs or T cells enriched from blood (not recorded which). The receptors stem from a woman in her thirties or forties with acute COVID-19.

The CDR3 protein is CASSFRQGATEAFF. The CDR3 bases are TGTGCCAGCAGCTTCCGACAGGGGGCCACTGAAGCTTTCTTT. The chain carries TRBV7-8 and TRBJ1-1; TRBD1 matches 10 bases. Germline CDR1 and CDR2: SGHVS and FQNEAQ. J gave up 4 bases and V 3 bases, and 2 bases lay outside the gene matches. The CDR3 runs 14 residues.

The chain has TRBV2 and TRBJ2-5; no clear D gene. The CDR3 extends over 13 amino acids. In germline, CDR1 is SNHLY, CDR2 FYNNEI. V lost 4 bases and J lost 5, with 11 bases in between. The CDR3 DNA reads TGTGCCAGCAGTGCGGGTGTAAGGGAGACCCAGTACTTC. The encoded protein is CASSAGVRETQYF.

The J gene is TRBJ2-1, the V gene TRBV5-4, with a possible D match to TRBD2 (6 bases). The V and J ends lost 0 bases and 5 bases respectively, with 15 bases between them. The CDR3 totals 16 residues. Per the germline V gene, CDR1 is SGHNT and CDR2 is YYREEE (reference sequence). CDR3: CASSLAVGLPNNEQFF. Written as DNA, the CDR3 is TGTGCCAGCAGCTTGGCCGTAGGACTACCAAACAATGAGCAGTTCTTC.

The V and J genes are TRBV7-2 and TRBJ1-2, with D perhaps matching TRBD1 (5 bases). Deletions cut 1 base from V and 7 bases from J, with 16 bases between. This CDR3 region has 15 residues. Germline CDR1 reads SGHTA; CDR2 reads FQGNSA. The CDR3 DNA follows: TGTGCCAGCAGCTTAGGTTACAGGAGCGTGAGTGGCTACACCTTC. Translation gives CASSLGYRSVSGYTF.

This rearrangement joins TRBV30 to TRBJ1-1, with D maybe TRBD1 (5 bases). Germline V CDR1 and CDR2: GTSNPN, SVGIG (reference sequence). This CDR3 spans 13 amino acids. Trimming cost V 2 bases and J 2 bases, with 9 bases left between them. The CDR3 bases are TGTGCCTGGAGTTGGACACCCAACACTGAAGCTTTCTTT. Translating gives CAWSWTPNTEAFF.

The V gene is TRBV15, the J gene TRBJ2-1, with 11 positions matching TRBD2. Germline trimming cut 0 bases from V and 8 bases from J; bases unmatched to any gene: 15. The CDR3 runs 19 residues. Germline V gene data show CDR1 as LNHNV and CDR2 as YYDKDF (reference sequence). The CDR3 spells CATSRDFGTLAGGGDEQFF. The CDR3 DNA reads TGTGCCACCAGCAGAGATTTCGGCACTCTAGCGGGGGGCGGGGATGAGCAGTTCTTC.

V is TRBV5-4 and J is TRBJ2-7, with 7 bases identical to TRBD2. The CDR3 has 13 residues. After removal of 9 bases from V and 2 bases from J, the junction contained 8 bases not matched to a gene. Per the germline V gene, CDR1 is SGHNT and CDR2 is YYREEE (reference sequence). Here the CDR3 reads CATTGTTTYEQYF. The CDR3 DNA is TGTGCCACCACCGGGACTACCACCTACGAGCAGTACTTC. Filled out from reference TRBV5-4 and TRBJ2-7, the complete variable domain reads ETGVTQSPTHLIKTRGQQVTLRCSSQSGHNTVSWYQQALGQGPQFIFQYYREEENGRGNFPPRFSGLQFPNYSSELNVNALELDDSALYLCATTGTTTYEQYFGPGTRLTVT.

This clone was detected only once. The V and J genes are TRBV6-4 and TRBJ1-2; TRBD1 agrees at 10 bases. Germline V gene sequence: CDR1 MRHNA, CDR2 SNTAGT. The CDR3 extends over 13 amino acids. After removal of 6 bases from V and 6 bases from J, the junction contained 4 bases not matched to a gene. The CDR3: CASSRDRGDGYTF. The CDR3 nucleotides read TGTGCCAGCAGCCGGGACAGGGGAGATGGCTACACCTTC.

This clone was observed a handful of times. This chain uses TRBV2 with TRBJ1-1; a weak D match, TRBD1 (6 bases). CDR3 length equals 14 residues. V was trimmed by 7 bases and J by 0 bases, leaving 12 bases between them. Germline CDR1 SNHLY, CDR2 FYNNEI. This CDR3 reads CASNQGRVNTEAFF. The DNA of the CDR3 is TGTGCCAGCAACCAGGGGAGGGTGAACACTGAAGCTTTCTTT.

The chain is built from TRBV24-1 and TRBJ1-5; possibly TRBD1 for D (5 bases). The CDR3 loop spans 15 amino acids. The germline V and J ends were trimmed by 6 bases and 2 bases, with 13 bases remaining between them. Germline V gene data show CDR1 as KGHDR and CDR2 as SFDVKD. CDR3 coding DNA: TGTGCCACCAGTAATGCGGGGGATGGCAATCAGCCCCAGCATTTT. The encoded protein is CATSNAGDGNQPQHF.

In nucleotides, the CDR3 is TGTGCCTGGGGGGGGGACAGGCTCGACCCACCCCTCCACTTT. Its translation: CAWGGDRLDPPLHF. The J gene is TRBJ1-6, the V gene TRBV30; 8 bases line up with TRBD1. J gave up 11 bases and V 5 bases, and 11 bases lay outside the gene matches. Germline assignment: CDR1 GTSNPN and CDR2 SVGIG (reference sequence). The CDR3 runs to 14 residues.

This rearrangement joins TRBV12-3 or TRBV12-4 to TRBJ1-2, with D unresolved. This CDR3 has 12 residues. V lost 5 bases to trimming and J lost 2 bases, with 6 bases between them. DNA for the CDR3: TGTGCCAGCAGTACACCGAACTATGGCTACACCTTC. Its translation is CASSTPNYGYTF.

CDR3 nucleotide sequence: TGTGCCGGCCAAACAGGATCCTACGAGCAGTACTTC. Protein sequence: CAGQTGSYEQYF. The chain has TRBV6-5 and TRBJ2-7, with D possibly being TRBD1 (5 bases). The CDR3 is 12 residues long. The V and J ends lost 11 bases and 1 base respectively, with 12 bases between them. Germline V CDR1 and CDR2: MNHEY, SVGAGI.

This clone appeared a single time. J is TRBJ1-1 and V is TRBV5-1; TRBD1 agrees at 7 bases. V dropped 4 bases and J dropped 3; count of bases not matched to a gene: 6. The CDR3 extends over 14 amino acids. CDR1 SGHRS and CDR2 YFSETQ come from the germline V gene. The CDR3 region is CASSQTQGYTEAFF. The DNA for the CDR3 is TGCGCCAGCAGCCAAACACAGGGGTACACTGAAGCTTTCTTT.

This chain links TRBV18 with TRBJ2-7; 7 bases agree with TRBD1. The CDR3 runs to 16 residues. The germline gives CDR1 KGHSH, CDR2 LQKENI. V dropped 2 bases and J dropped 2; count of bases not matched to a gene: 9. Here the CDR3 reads CASSPRQGSSTYEQYF. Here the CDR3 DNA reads TGTGCCAGCTCACCAAGACAGGGATCCTCCACCTACGAGCAGTACTTC. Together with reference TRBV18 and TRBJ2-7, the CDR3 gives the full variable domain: NAGVMQNPRHLVRRRGQEARLRCSPMKGHSHVYWYRQLPEEGLKFMVYLQKENIIDESGMPKERFSAEFPKEGPSILRIQQVVRGDSAAYFCASSPRQGSSTYEQYFGPGTRLTVT.

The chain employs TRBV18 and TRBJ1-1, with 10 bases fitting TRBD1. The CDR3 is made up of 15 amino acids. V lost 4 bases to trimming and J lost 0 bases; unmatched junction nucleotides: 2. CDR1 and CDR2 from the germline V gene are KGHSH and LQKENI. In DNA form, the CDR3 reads TGTGCCAGCTCACAGGGACAGGGGATGAACACTGAAGCTTTCTTT. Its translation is CASSQGQGMNTEAFF.

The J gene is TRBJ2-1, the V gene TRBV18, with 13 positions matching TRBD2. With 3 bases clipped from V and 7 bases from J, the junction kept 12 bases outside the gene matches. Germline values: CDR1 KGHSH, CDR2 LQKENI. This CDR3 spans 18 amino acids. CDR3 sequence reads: CASSPTTSGGDVGNEQFF. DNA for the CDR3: TGTGCCAGCTCACCGACAACTAGCGGGGGGGACGTGGGGAATGAGCAGTTCTTC. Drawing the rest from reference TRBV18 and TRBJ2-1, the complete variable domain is NAGVMQNPRHLVRRRGQEARLRCSPMKGHSHVYWYRQLPEEGLKFMVYLQKENIIDESGMPKERFSAEFPKEGPSILRIQQVVRGDSAAYFCASSPTTSGGDVGNEQFFGPGTRLTVL.

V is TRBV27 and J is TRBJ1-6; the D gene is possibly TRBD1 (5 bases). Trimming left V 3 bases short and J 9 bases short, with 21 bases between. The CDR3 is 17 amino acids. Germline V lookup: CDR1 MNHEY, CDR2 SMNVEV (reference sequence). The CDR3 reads CASSLWQGSTGPSPLHF. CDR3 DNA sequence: TGTGCCAGCAGTTTGTGGCAGGGCTCTACTGGACCTTCACCCCTCCACTTT.

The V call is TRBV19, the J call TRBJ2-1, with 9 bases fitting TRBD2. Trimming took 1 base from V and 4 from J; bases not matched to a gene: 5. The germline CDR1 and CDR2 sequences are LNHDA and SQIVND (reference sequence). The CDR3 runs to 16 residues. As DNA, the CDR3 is TGTGCCAGTAGTATAGGTCCAGCGGGGGGATACAATGAGCAGTTCTTC. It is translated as CASSIGPAGGYNEQFF.

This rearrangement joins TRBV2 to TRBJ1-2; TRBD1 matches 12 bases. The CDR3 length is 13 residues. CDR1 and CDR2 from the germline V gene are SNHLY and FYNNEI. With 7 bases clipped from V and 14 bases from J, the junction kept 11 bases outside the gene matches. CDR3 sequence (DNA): TGTGCCAGCACCATCAGGGGACAGGGGGCAGGAACCTTC. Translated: CASTIRGQGAGTF. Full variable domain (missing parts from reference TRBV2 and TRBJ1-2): EPEVTQTPSHQVTQMGQEVILRCVPISNHLYFYWYRQILGQKVEFLVSFYNNEISEKSEIFDDQFSVERPDGSNFTLKIRSTKLEDSAMYFCASTIRGQGAGTFGSGTRLTVV.

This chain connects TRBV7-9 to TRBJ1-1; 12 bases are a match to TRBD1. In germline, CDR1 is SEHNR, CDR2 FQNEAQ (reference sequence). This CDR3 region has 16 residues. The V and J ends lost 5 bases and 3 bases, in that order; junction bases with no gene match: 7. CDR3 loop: CASSPGTGGGYTEAFF. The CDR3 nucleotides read TGTGCCAGCAGCCCTGGGACAGGGGGCGGATACACTGAAGCTTTCTTT.

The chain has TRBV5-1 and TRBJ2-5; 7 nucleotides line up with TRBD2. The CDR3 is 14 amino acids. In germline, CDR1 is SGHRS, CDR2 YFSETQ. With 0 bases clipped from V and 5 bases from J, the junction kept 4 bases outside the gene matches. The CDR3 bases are TGCGCCAGCAGCTTGGGGACTAGAGGGGAGACCCAGTACTTC. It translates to CASSLGTRGETQYF.

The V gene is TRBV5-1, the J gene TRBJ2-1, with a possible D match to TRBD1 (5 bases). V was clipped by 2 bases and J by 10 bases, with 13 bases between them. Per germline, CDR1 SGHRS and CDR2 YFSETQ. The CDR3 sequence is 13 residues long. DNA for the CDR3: TGCGCCAGCAGCTTACACCAGGGTCGGGAGCAGTTCTTC. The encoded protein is CASSLHQGREQFF.

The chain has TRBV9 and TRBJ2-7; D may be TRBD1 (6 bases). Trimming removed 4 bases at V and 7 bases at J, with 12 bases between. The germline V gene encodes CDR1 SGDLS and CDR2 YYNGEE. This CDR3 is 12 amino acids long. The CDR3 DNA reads TGTGCCAGCAGCCGCAGGGACACTGAGCAGTACTTC. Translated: CASSRRDTEQYF.

In nucleotides, the CDR3 is TGCGCCAGCAGCTTGGAGCCCGGGGGGCTGAACACTGAAGCTTTCTTT. Protein: CASSLEPGGLNTEAFF. The genes are TRBV5-1 and TRBJ1-1, with TRBD1 as a possible D gene (6 bases). The CDR3 covers 16 residues. V gave up 0 bases and J gave up 0 bases, with 12 bases separating them. Looked up from germline, CDR1 is SGHRS and CDR2 is YFSETQ.

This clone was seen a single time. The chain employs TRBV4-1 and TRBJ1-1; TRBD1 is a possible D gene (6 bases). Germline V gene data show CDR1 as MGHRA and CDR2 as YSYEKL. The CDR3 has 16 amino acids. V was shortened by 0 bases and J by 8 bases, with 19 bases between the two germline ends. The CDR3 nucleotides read TGCGCCAGCAGCCAAGATCAGTTTTGGGGGGGGCAAGAAGCTTTCTTT. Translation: CASSQDQFWGGQEAFF.

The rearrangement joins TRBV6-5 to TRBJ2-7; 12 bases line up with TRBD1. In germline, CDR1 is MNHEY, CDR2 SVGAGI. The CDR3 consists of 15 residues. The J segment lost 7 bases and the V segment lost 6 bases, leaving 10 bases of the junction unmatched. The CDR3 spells CASRRGGQGAQEQYF. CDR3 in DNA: TGTGCCAGCAGGAGGGGGGGACAGGGGGCGCAAGAGCAGTACTTC.

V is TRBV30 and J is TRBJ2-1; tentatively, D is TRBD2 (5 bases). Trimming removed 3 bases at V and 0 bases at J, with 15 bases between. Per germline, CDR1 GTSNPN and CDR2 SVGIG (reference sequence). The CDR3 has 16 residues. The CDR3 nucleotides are TGTGCCTGGAGCCGTATCCAGCGGAGCTCCTACAATGAGCAGTTCTTC. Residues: CAWSRIQRSSYNEQFF.

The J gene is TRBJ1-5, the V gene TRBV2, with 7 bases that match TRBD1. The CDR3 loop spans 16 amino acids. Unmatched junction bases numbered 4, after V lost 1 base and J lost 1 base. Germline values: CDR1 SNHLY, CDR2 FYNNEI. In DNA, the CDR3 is TGTGCCAGCAGTGAAGTAGGGGGCGGGAGCAATCAGCCCCAGCATTTT. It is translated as CASSEVGGGSNQPQHF.